One and the same sample provided the 9 T cell receptor beta chains below, sequenced in a study of shared clonotypes between healthy human individuals. Profiled with immunoSEQ multiplex PCR; TCRdb holds only in-frame clones, not every one. The table has 1,400,000 or so clones, around 98.5% seen once. The sequenced sample consisted of naive CD4+ T cells sorted from blood. Subset meaning: CD45RA+ positively selected. The receptor source for this set is a man aged 25 to 40 in good health.

The chain combines TRBV18 with TRBJ2-3; 14 nucleotides align to TRBD2. Germline CDR1 and CDR2: KGHSH and LQKENI. The CDR3 runs 16 residues. The ends lost 3 bases at V and 4 bases at J; junction bases unmatched: 3. The CDR3 DNA reads as TGTGCCAGCTCACCCGGGACTAGCGGGAGCGCAGATACGCAGTATTTT. Protein: CASSPGTSGSADTQYF.

Of note for this clone: The sample carries other DNA sequences with the same CDR3. The chain links TRBV9 to TRBJ2-1, with D uncertain. The CDR3 runs 15 residues. V lost 0 bases and J 0 bases, leaving 7 bases between the germline ends. In germline, CDR1 is SGDLS, CDR2 YYNGEE. DNA for the CDR3: TGTGCCAGCAGCGTAGGCTCCTCCTCCTACAATGAGCAGTTCTTC. Translated, it gives CASSVGSSSYNEQFF.

The chain joins TRBV5-1 to TRBJ1-3, with a weak D call TRBD1 (5 bases). The germline CDR1 and CDR2 sequences are SGHRS and YFSETQ. Trimming shortened V by 1 base and J by 0 bases, and 11 bases separated the two germline ends. The CDR3 spans 16 residues. The CDR3 sequence: CASSLTGPDSGNTIYF. The CDR3 nucleotides are TGCGCCAGCAGCTTGACAGGTCCAGACTCTGGAAACACCATATATTTT. Supplemented by reference TRBV5-1 and TRBJ1-3, the full variable domain reads KAGVTQTPRYLIKTRGQQVTLSCSPISGHRSVSWYQQTPGQGLQFLFEYFSETQRNKGNFPGRFSGRQFSNSRSEMNVSTLELGDSALYLCASSLTGPDSGNTIYFGEGSWLTVV.

This clone was recorded only once. This chain links TRBV5-8 with TRBJ2-1; D possibly uses TRBD1 or TRBD2 (5 bases each). This CDR3 is built from 16 residues. The germline V gene has CDR1 SGHTS and CDR2 YDEGEE. V was trimmed by 3 bases and J by 3 bases, leaving 16 bases between them. CDR3 sequence (DNA): TGTGCCAGCAGCTCGGGGACCCTCCGGTTCTACAATGAGCAGTTCTTC. Translating it yields CASSSGTLRFYNEQFF.

In DNA, the CDR3 is TGTGCCACCTACCGGGAGACCCAGTACTTC. Its protein is CATYRETQYF. The chain has TRBV6-5 and TRBJ2-5; D unclear. Trimming removed 10 bases at V and 5 bases at J, with 8 bases between. Germline V CDR1 and CDR2: MNHEY, SVGAGI. The CDR3 spans 10 residues.

Of note for this clone: Other DNA sequences of this sample code for an identical CDR3. J is TRBJ2-1 and V is TRBV18; perhaps TRBD1 as D (5 bases). V was trimmed by 3 bases and J by 2 bases, leaving 11 bases between them. Germline values: CDR1 KGHSH, CDR2 LQKENI. This CDR3 has 15 amino acids. The CDR3 coding sequence is TGTGCCAGCTCACCGGGGCAGGGTCCCTACAATGAGCAGTTCTTC. Amino acid sequence: CASSPGQGPYNEQFF.

The J gene is TRBJ1-1, the V gene TRBV7-3; no reliable D call. The V end was cut by 3 bases, the J end by 2 bases, with 10 bases between. This CDR3 is 14 amino acids long. The germline V gene encodes CDR1 SGHTA and CDR2 FQGTGA. CDR3 coding DNA: TGTGCCAGCAGCTTTCGTGGTGTCAACACTGAAGCTTTCTTT. This encodes CASSFRGVNTEAFF.

This chain links TRBV19 with TRBJ2-1; TRBD2 matches at 8 bases. V lost 3 bases to trimming and J lost 7 bases; unmatched junction nucleotides: 8. Germline CDR1 reads LNHDA; CDR2 reads SQIVND (reference sequence). CDR3 size: 15 residues. The CDR3 DNA is TGTGCCAGTAGTATCACGGGAGGGCCAGGGAATGAGCAGTTCTTC. Protein product: CASSITGGPGNEQFF.

Concerning this clone: Different DNA sequences within this sample yield the same CDR3. V usage is TRBV2 and J usage is TRBJ1-5, with D hard to call. CDR3 length: 14 amino acids. Germline loops: CDR1 SNHLY, CDR2 FYNNEI. V was clipped by 3 bases and J by 2 bases, with 8 bases between them. For the CDR3, the DNA is TGTGCCAGCAGTGATGGTCGAGGCAATCAGCCCCAGCATTTT. Amino acids: CASSDGRGNQPQHF.